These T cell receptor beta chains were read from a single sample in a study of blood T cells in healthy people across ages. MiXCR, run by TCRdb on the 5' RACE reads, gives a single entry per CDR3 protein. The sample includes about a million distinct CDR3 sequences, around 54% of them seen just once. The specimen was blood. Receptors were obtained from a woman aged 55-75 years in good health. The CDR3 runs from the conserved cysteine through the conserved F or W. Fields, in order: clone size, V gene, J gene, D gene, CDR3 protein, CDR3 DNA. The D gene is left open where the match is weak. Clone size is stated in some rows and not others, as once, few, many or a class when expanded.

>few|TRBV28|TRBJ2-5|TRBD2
CASYDRGLAEETQYF
TGTGCCAGCTACGACCGGGGACTAGCGGAAGAGACCCAGTACTTC
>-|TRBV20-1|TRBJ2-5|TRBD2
CSAEGLAGLRETQYF
TGCAGTGCTGAGGGACTAGCGGGATTGCGGGAGACCCAGTACTTC
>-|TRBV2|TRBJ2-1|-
CASKQISYNEQFF
TGTGCCAGCAAGCAGATCTCCTACAATGAGCAGTTCTTC
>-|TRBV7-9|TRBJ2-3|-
CASSLVGPLVGTQYF
TGTGCCAGCAGCTTGGTAGGGCCATTGGTCGGTACGCAGTATTTT
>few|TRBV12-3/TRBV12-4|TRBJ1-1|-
CASSFGKNTEAFF
TGTGCCAGCAGTTTTGGGAAGAACACTGAAGCTTTCTTT
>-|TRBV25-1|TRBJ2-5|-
CASSEFNGETQYF
TGTGCCAGCAGTGAATTCAACGGAGAGACCCAGTACTTC
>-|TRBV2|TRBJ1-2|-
CASNTGADGYTF
TGTGCCAGCAATACCGGGGCTGATGGCTACACCTTC
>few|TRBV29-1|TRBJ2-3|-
CSVAQGRTDTQYF
TGCAGCGTTGCACAGGGTCGGACAGATACGCAGTATTTT
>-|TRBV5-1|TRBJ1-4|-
CASSLAADREKLFF
TGCGCCAGCAGCTTGGCGGCAGATCGAGAAAAACTGTTTTTT
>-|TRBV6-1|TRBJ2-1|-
CASSDYKNEQFF
TGTGCCAGCAGTGATTACAAAAATGAGCAGTTCTTC
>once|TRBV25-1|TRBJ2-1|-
CARTGISYNEQFF
TGTGCTCGGACCGGGATCTCCTACAATGAGCAGTTCTTC
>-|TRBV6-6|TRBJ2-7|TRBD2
CASTAGANREQYF
TGTGCCAGCACAGCGGGAGCCAACCGCGAGCAGTACTTC
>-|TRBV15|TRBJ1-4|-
CATSRGPPGKLFF
TGTGCCACCAGCAGAGGACCCCCAGGAAAACTGTTTTTT
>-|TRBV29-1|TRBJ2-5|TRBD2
CSVRLAGGETQYF
TGCAGCGTTAGACTAGCGGGAGGAGAGACCCAGTACTTC
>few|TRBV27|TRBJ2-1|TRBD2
CASSPGTSVYNEQFF
TGTGCCAGCAGTCCAGGGACTAGCGTATACAATGAGCAGTTCTTC
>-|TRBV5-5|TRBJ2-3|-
CASSTPPRDTQYF
TGTGCCAGCAGTACCCCGCCACGAGATACGCAGTATTTT
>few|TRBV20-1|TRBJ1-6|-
CSANPVQYNSPLHF
TGCAGTGCTAACCCCGTACAGTATAATTCACCCCTCCACTTT
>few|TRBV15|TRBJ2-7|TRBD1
CATSSKIGQAYEQYF
TGTGCCACCAGCAGCAAAATCGGACAGGCTTACGAGCAGTACTTC
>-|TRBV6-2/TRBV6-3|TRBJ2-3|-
CASSYGGFPNTQYF
TGTGCCAGCAGTTACGGAGGGTTCCCGAATACGCAGTATTTT
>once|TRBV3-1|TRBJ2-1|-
CASSLMMGREQFF
TGTGCCAGCAGCCTTATGATGGGGAGGGAGCAGTTCTTC
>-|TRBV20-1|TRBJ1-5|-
CSASWGFSNQPQHF
TGCAGTGCTAGTTGGGGGTTTAGCAATCAGCCCCAGCATTTT
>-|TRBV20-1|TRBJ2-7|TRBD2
CSPNPPSGSGTYEQYF
TGCAGTCCCAACCCTCCTAGCGGGAGCGGGACCTACGAGCAGTACTTC
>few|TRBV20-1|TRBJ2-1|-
CSARPDHGQFF
TGCAGTGCTAGACCCGACCATGGGCAGTTCTTC
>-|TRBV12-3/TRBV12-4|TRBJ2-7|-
CASSPRDMAYEQYF
TGTGCCAGCAGTCCTCGGGACATGGCCTACGAGCAGTACTTC
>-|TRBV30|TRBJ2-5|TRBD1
CAWSLNRGETQYF
TGTGCCTGGAGTCTAAACAGGGGAGAGACCCAGTACTTC
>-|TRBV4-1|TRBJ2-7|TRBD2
CASSQWEGLDEQYF
TGCGCCAGCAGCCAGTGGGAGGGCCTCGACGAGCAGTACTTC
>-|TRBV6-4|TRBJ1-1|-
CASSEKQGTEAFF
TGTGCCAGCAGTGAAAAACAGGGTACTGAAGCTTTCTTT
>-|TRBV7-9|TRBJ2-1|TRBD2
CASSLRPGLAESSYNEQFF
TGTGCCAGCAGCTTACGCCCCGGGCTAGCGGAAAGCTCCTACAATGAGCAGTTCTTC
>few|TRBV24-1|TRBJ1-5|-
CATSDQGLEQPQHF
TGTGCCACCAGTGACCAGGGGTTGGAACAGCCCCAGCATTTT
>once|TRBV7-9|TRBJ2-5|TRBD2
CASSWTSGRAETQYF
TGTGCCAGCAGCTGGACTAGCGGGAGGGCAGAGACCCAGTACTTC
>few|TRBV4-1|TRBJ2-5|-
CASSISGEETQYF
TGCGCCAGCAGCATCAGTGGGGAAGAGACCCAGTACTTC
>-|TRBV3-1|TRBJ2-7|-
CASSQNVLAPYEQYF
TGTGCCAGCAGCCAAAATGTACTAGCCCCCTACGAGCAGTACTTC
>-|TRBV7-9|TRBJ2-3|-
CASSLYRTPSTDTQYF
TGTGCCAGCAGCTTATACCGGACCCCTAGCACAGATACGCAGTATTTT